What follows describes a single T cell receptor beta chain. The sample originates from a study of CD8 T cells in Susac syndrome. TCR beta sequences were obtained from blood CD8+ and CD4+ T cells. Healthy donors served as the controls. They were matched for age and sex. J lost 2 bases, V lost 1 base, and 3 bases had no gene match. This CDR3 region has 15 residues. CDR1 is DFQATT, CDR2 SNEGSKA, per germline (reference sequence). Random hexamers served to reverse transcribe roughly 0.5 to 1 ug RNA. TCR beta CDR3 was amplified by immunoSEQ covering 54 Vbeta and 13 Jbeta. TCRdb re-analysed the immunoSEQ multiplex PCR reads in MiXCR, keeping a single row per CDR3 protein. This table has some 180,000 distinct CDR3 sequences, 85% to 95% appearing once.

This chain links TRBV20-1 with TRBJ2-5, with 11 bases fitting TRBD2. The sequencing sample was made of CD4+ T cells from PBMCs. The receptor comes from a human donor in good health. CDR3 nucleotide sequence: TGCAGTGCTAGAGTCGTAGCGGGAGGGCAAGAGACCCAGTACTTC. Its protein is CSARVVAGGQETQYF.